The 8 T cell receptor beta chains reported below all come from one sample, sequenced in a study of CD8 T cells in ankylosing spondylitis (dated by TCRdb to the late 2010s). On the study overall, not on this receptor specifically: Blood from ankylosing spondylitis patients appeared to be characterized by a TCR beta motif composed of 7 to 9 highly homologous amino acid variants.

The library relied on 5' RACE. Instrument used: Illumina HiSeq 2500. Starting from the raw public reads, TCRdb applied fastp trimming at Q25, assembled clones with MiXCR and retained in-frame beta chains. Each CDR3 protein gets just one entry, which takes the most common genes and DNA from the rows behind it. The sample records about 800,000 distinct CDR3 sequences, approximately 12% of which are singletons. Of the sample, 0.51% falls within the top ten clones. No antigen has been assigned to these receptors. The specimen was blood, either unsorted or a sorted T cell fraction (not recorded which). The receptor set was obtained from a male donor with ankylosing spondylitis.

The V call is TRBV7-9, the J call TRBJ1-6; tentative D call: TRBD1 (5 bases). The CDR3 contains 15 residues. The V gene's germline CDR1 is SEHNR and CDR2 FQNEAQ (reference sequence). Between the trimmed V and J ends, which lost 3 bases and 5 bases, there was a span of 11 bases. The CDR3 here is CASSLGTTNNSPLHF. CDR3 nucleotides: TGTGCCAGCAGCTTGGGGACGACAAATAATTCACCCCTCCACTTT.

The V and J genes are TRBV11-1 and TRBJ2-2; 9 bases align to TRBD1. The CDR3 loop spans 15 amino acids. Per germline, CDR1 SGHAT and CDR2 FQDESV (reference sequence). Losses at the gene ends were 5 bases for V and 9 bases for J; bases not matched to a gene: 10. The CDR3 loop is CASSRYGTGSRELFF. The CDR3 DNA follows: TGTGCCAGCAGCCGGTATGGGACAGGGTCCCGGGAGCTGTTTTTT. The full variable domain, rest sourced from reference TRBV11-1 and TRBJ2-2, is EAEVAQSPRYKITEKSQAVAFWCDPISGHATLYWYRQILGQGPELLVQFQDESVVDDSQLPKDRFSAERLKGVDSTLKIQPAELGDSAMYLCASSRYGTGSRELFFGEGSRLTVL.

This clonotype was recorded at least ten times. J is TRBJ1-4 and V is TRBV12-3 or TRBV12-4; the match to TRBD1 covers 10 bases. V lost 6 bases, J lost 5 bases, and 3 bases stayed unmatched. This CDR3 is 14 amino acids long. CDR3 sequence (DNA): TGTGCCAGCAGCTTGACAGGGGGCAATGAAAAACTGTTTTTT. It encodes CASSLTGGNEKLFF.

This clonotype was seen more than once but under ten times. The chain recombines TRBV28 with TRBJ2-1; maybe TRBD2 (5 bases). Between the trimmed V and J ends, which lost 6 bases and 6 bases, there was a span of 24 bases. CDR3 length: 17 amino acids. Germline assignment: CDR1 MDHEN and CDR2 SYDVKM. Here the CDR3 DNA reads TGTGCCAGCAGCTCGCCGGTCCTTGGCGGGCCAAGCAATGAGCAGTTCTTC. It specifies CASSSPVLGGPSNEQFF.

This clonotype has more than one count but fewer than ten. The CDR3 coding sequence is TGCGCCAGCAGCAACCAGGAACTCAATCAGCCCCAGCATTTT. Protein sequence: CASSNQELNQPQHF. The V call is TRBV4-1, the J call TRBJ1-5; no clear D gene. Germline values: CDR1 MGHRA, CDR2 YSYEKL. The CDR3 contains 14 residues. Trimming pared 5 bases from V and 3 bases from J, leaving 11 bases between.

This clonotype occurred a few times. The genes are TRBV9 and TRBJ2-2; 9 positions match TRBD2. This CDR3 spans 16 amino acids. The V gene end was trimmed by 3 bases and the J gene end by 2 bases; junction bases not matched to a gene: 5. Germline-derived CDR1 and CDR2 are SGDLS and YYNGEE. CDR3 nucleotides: TGTGCCAGCAGCGCCCGACTAGCGGCCAACACCGGGGAGCTGTTTTTT. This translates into CASSARLAANTGELFF.

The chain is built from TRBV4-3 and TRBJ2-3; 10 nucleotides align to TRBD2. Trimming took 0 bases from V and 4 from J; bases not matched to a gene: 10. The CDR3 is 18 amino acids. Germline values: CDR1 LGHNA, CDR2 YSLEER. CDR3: CASSQEHLSSGRPDTQYF. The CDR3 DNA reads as TGCGCCAGCAGCCAAGAACACCTTTCTAGCGGGAGACCAGATACGCAGTATTTT.

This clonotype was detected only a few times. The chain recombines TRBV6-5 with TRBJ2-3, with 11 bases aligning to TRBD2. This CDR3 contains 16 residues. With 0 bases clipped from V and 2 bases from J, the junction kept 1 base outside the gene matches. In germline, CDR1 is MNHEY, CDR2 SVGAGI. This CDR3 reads CASSYSTSGATDTQYF. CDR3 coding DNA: TGTGCCAGCAGTTACTCGACTAGCGGGGCCACAGATACGCAGTATTTT.